The source of this TCR beta chain is a study of neoadjuvant anti-PD-1 for oral cavity cancer. In the study overall: Nivolumab at 3 mg/kg was mostly given biweekly, three to four doses, pre-surgery.

In germline, CDR1 is MGHRA, CDR2 YSYEKL. Trimming stripped 0 bases from V and 0 bases from J, with 7 bases between. The CDR3 runs 15 residues. Six replicates per PBMC sample, mostly from around 460 ng of genomic DNA. Produced via immunoSEQ multiplex PCR; TCRdb's table is partial and in-frame only. The data hold roughly 15,000 clones, with about three fifths observed a single time. PBMCs were not maintained or expanded in culture before analysis. The sample here was PBMCs, taken before nivolumab (anti-PD-1) treatment. This clonotype originated in a person aged 35-80 years with oral cavity squamous cell carcinoma. The chain combines TRBV4-1 with TRBJ2-3; no clear D. CDR3 region: CASSQDVGSTDTQYF. The CDR3 region has the DNA TGCGCCAGCAGCCAAGATGTAGGGAGCACAGATACGCAGTATTTT.